This record concerns one T cell receptor beta chain sequence. The clone's antigen remains unknown. Base qualities are not recorded, but no much larger clone differs from it by a single base. The data derive from a study of T-cell reconstitution after alpha-beta-depleted transplantation in children (TCRdb year 2016). Looking at the study overall: Using TCR repertoire profiling, the study quantitatively followed how T-cell immune reconstitution unfolded in children after TCRalphabeta/CD19-depleted allogeneic hematopoietic cell transplantation.

Deletion took 3 bases off V and 10 bases off J, with a span of 16 bases between the germline ends. For CDR1 and CDR2, the germline V gene lists SGHVS and FQNEAQ. The CDR3 sequence holds 15 residues, the cysteine and phenylalanine included. The DNA shown is the 45-base CDR3, in frame from base 1. Libraries were constructed by PCR. The sample was run on an Illumina HiSeq 2500. TCR libraries were prepared with molecular barcoding, using unique molecular identifiers to normalize TCRbeta repertoire quantification. In TCRdb, the public reads were trimmed at Q25 with fastp and aligned with MiXCR, with productive beta chains retained. One record per CDR3 amino acid sequence lists the most common genes and DNA. Across this sample there are about 690,000 distinct CDR3 sequences, with around 17% seen only once. About 1.1% of the sample comes from the top ten.

The sequence was collected from a human donor who donated a stem cell graft to a child with acute myeloid leukemia. The rearrangement joined TRBV7-8 to TRBJ1-6; matching of 5 bases hints at TRBD1 as the D gene. This specimen consisted of PBMCs from the stem cell graft donor, obtained from the stem cell graft. For the CDR3, the sequence is CASSFFARDLSPLHF. In nucleotide form, the sequence is TGTGCCAGCAGCTTTTTTGCCAGGGACCTATCACCCCTCCACTTT.